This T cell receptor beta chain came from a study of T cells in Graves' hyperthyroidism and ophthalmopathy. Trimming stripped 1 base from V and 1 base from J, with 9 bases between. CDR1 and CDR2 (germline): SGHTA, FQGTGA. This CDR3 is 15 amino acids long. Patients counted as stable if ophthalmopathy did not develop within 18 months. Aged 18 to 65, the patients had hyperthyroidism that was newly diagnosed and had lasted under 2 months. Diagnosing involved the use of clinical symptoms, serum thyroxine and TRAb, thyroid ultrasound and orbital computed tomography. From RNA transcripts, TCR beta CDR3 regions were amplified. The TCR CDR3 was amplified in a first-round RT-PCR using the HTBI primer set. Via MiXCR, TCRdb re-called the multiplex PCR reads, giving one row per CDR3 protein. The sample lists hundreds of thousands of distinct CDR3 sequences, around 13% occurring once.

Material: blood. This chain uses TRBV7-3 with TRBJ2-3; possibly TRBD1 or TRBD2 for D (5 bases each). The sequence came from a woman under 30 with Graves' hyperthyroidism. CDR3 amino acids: CASSLRGDRTDTQYF. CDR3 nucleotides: TGTGCCAGCAGCTTAAGAGGGGACCGCACAGATACGCAGTATTTT.